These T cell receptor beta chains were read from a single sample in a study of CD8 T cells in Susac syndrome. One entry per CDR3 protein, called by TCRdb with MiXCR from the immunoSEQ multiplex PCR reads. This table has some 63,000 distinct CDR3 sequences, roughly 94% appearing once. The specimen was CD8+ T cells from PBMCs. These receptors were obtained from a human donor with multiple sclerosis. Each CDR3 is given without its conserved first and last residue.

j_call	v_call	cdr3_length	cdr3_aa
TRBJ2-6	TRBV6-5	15	ASSYSPYFATANVLT
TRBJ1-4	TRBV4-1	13	ASSQDVGPGEKLF
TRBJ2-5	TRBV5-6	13	ASSLGLEEQETQY
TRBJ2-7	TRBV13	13	ASSWPGAGLYEQY
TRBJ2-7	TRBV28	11	ASSFGSGYEQY
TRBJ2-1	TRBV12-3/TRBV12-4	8	ASGGNEQF
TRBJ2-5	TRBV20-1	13	STLSRDRERETQY
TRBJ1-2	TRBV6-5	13	ASSYGQGSVDGYT
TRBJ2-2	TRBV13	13	ASSPDIPNTGELF
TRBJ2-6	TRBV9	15	ASSVDERGVGANVLT
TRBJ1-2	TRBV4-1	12	ASRTPGGNYGYT
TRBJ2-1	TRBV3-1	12	ASSQDRRENEQF
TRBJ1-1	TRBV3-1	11	ASSQGRTGLAF
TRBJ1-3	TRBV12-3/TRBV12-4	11	ASSGSSGNTIY
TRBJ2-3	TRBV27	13	ASTIGGGSWDTQY
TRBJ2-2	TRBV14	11	ASSQLRTGELF
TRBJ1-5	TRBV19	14	ASSIGVGGSLQPQH
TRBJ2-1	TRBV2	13	ATVEGSLTYNEQF
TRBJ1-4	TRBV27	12	ASSRTGGNEKLF
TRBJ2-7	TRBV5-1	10	ASRDSSYEQY
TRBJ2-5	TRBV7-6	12	ASSLLVGQETQY
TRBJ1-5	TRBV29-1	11	SVTLGDDQPQH
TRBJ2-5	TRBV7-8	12	ASSLGPGSETQY
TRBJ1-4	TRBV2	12	ASTPGDENEKLF
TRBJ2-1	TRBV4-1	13	ASSLSPSGGNEQF
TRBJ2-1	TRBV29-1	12	SVVGLAVYNEQF
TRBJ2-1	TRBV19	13	ASSQGTGSYNEQF
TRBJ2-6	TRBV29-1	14	SVEDNKNPGANVLT
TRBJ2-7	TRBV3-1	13	ASSQDSSSSYEQY
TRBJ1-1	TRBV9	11	ASSVQTFTEAF
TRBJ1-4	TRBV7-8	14	ASSLVHSGDNEKLF
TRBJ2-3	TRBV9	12	ASSAGGSTDTQY
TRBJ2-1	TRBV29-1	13	SVDGQHYDYNEQF
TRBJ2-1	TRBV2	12	ASSGGLASAEQF
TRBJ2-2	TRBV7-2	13	ASSPFRVTSGELF
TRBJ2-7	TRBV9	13	ASSVDGVRSYEQY
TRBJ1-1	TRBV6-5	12	ASRAGQMNTEAF
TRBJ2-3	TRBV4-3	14	ASSQVGGVSTDTQY
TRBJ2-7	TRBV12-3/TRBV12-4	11	ASSFWAFYEQY